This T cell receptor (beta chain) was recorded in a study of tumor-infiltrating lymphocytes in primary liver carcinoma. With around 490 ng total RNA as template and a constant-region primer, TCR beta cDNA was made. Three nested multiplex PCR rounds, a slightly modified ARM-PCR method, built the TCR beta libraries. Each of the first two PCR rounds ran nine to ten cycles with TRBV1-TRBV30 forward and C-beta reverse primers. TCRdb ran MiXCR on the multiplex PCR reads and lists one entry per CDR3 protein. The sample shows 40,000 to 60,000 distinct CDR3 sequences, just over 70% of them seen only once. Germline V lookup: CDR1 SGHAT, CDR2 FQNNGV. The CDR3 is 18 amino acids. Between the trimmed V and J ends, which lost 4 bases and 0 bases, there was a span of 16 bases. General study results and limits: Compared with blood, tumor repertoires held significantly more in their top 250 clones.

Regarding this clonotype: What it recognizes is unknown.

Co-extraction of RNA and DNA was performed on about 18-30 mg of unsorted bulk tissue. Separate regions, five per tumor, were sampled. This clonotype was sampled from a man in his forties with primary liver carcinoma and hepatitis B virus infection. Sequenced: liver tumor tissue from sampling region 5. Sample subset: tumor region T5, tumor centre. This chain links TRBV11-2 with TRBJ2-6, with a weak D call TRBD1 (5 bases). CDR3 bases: TGTGCCAGCAGCTCAGTGCCAGGGCATAGCTCTGGGGCCAACGTCCTGACTTTC. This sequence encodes CASSSVPGHSSGANVLTF.